The 25 T cell receptor beta chains reported below all come from one sample, sequenced in a study of CD8+ T cells in alopecia areata. RNA extraction was followed by reverse transcription into cDNA, which acted as the sequencing template. Profiling relied on immunoSEQ multiplex PCR, and the TCRdb table lists in-frame clones only, not all of them. The table includes fewer than 110,000 clones, around 50% detected once. Sequencing input: CD4+ T cells sorted from blood. These receptors were collected from a human donor in good health.

The table lists this clone with a few counts. The chain employs TRBV7-2 and TRBJ2-5; D might be TRBD1 (7 bases). CDR1 and CDR2 (germline): SGHTA, FQGNSA. This CDR3 is 16 amino acids long. The V end lost 2 bases, the J end lost 3 bases, and 16 bases lay between the germline ends. The CDR3 bases are TGTGCCAGCAGCTTACAACGCGGGACAGCAAAAGAGACCCAGTACTTC. Its protein is CASSLQRGTAKETQYF. The full variable domain, rest sourced from reference TRBV7-2 and TRBJ2-5, is GAGVSQSPSNKVTEKGKDVELRCDPISGHTALYWYRQSLGQGLEFLIYFQGNSAPDKSGLPSDRFSAERTGGSVSTLTIQRTQQEDSAVYLCASSLQRGTAKETQYFGPGTRLLVL.

The V call is TRBV11-2, the J call TRBJ2-2; either TRBD1 or TRBD2 may fit D (5 bases each). Trimming took off 3 bases at V and 6 bases at J, with 14 bases between the two ends. Per germline, CDR1 SGHAT and CDR2 FQNNGV. The CDR3 is made up of 15 amino acids. The CDR3 loop is CASSFGGRRPGELFF. In DNA form, the CDR3 reads TGTGCCAGCAGCTTTGGGGGTCGACGTCCCGGGGAGCTGTTTTTT.

The CDR3 region has the DNA TGCAGCGTTGACGCCCCCGGGACAGGGAACTACAATGAGCAGTTCTTC. It translates to CSVDAPGTGNYNEQFF. V usage is TRBV29-1 and J usage is TRBJ2-1, with TRBD1 matching 9 bases. Germline V gene sequence: CDR1 SQVTM, CDR2 ANQGSEA. The CDR3 is 16 amino acids. V lost 3 bases to trimming and J lost 3 bases; unmatched junction nucleotides: 9.

The chain employs TRBV2 and TRBJ1-1, with D uncertain. V was cut by 3 bases and J by 6 bases, with 11 bases left in between. CDR1 and CDR2 (germline): SNHLY, FYNNEI. The CDR3 totals 13 residues. The CDR3 bases are TGTGCCAGCAGTGAGGAGGGCTACGCTGAAGCTTTCTTT. As protein: CASSEEGYAEAFF.

The chain combines TRBV27 with TRBJ1-6; 8 bases align to TRBD1. The CDR3 covers 13 residues. The germline V gene encodes CDR1 MNHEY and CDR2 SMNVEV (reference sequence). V was pared by 7 bases and J by 11 bases, with 7 bases of the junction left unmatched. CDR3 amino acids: CASTTDREAPLHF. As DNA, the CDR3 is TGTGCCAGCACCACGGACAGGGAGGCACCCCTCCACTTT.

The V call is TRBV29-1, the J call TRBJ1-5, with D perhaps matching TRBD1 (6 bases). The CDR3 has 13 amino acids. Germline loops: CDR1 SQVTM, CDR2 ANQGSEA. V lost 3 bases and J lost 6, with 12 bases in between. The CDR3 sequence is CSVEPTTGQPQHF. The CDR3 DNA sequence: TGCAGCGTTGAGCCCACGACAGGTCAGCCCCAGCATTTT.

The V call is TRBV11-2, the J call TRBJ2-6; a weak D match, TRBD2 (6 bases). This CDR3 spans 15 amino acids. Germline V CDR1 and CDR2: SGHAT, FQNNGV. The ends were cut back, 8 bases at V and 2 bases at J, with 13 bases in the middle. CDR3 in amino acids: CASRRVGTGANVLTF. The CDR3 nucleotides are TGTGCCAGCCGGAGGGTGGGTACTGGGGCCAACGTCCTGACTTTC.

The chain recombines TRBV18 with TRBJ1-1, with a tentative D call TRBD1 (5 bases). The CDR3 spans 12 residues. The germline V gene has CDR1 KGHSH and CDR2 LQKENI. V dropped 1 base and J dropped 8 bases, with 8 bases sitting between them. CDR3 residues: CASSPRRDEAFF. The CDR3, as DNA: TGTGCCAGCTCACCACGCCGGGACGAAGCTTTCTTT.

As for this clone: This CDR3 is also generated by other DNA sequences in the sample. The rearrangement joins TRBV2 to TRBJ2-2, with no clear D. Germline assignment: CDR1 SNHLY and CDR2 FYNNEI. The CDR3 is 13 residues long. V was shortened by 6 bases and J by 1 base, with 6 bases between the two germline ends. CDR3 loop: CASRRENTGELFF. The CDR3 DNA reads TGTGCCAGCAGAAGAGAGAACACCGGGGAGCTGTTTTTT.

The chain combines TRBV5-4 with TRBJ1-1; 7 positions agree with TRBD1. The V gene's germline CDR1 is SGHNT and CDR2 YYREEE (reference sequence). CDR3 size: 13 residues. The V and J ends lost 6 bases and 3 bases, in that order; junction bases with no gene match: 5. The CDR3 protein is CASKRTGDTEAFF. The CDR3 region has the DNA TGTGCCAGCAAGAGGACAGGAGACACTGAAGCTTTCTTT.

This clone was observed a few times. The genes are TRBV6-6 and TRBJ1-1; weak D call: TRBD1 (5 bases). The V end was cut by 6 bases, the J end by 5 bases, with 13 bases between. CDR3 length: 13 amino acids. The germline V gene has CDR1 MNHNY and CDR2 SVGAGI (reference sequence). The CDR3 DNA is TGTGCCAGCAGGTTACGGGAGGGGACTGAAGCTTTCTTT. Its translation is CASRLREGTEAFF.

The rearrangement links TRBV29-1 to TRBJ2-1; tentative D call: TRBD2 (6 bases). V lost 7 bases to trimming and J lost 9 bases, with 19 bases between them. CDR3 length: 13 residues. Germline V CDR1 and CDR2: SQVTM, ANQGSEA. CDR3 amino acids: CSAKGRGRGEQFF. DNA of the CDR3: TGCAGCGCCAAAGGGCGGGGTCGGGGTGAGCAGTTCTTC.

V gene TRBV28 combines with J gene TRBJ2-5; 9 nucleotides match TRBD1. CDR3 size: 15 residues. Trimming at V came to 10 bases and at J to 0 bases, leaving 9 bases not matched to a gene. Germline V gene sequence: CDR1 MDHEN, CDR2 SYDVKM. The CDR3 DNA sequence: TGTGCCACCCGAAGGGACAGGGTCTACCAAGAGACCCAGTACTTC. Its translation: CATRRDRVYQETQYF.

The chain uses TRBV30 and TRBJ2-2; no reliable D call. The germline V gene encodes CDR1 GTSNPN and CDR2 SVGIG (reference sequence). CDR3 length equals 13 residues. Trimming pared 3 bases from V and 1 base from J, leaving 6 bases between. CDR3 nucleotides: TGTGCCTGGAGCTCGGGGAACACCGGGGAGCTGTTTTTT. As protein: CAWSSGNTGELFF.

The chain is built from TRBV15 and TRBJ1-3; unclear D gene. V dropped 0 bases and J dropped 0 bases, with 9 bases sitting between them. The V gene's germline CDR1 is LNHNV and CDR2 YYDKDF (reference sequence). The CDR3 spans 16 residues. For the CDR3, the DNA is TGTGCCACCAGCAGAGATCTCGGGAGCTCTGGAAACACCATATATTTT. Residues: CATSRDLGSSGNTIYF. Full variable domain (remainder filled in from reference TRBV15 and TRBJ1-3): DAMVIQNPRYQVTQFGKPVTLSCSQTLNHNVMYWYQQKSSQAPKLLFHYYDKDFNNEADTPDNFQSRRPNTSFCFLDIRSPGLGDTAMYLCATSRDLGSSGNTIYFGEGSWLTVV.

The chain uses TRBV5-1 and TRBJ1-2; 8 bases are a match to TRBD1. The CDR3 consists of 16 residues. Germline values: CDR1 SGHRS, CDR2 YFSETQ. V shed 0 bases, J shed 4 bases, and the junction held 8 bases outside the gene matches. The CDR3 is CASSLVGGTGIYGYTF. The DNA of the CDR3 is TGCGCCAGCAGCTTGGTGGGCGGGACAGGAATCTATGGCTACACCTTC.

The rearrangement uses TRBV29-1 and TRBJ2-3, with 9 nucleotides matching TRBD1. The CDR3 runs to 14 residues. The ends lost 5 bases at V and 0 bases at J; junction bases unmatched: 3. Per the germline V gene, CDR1 is SQVTM and CDR2 is ANQGSEA. The CDR3 loop is CSVTGQGSTDTQYF. The CDR3, as DNA: TGCAGCGTTACAGGACAGGGGAGCACAGATACGCAGTATTTT.

The sample holds a few counts of this clone. The CDR3 here is CASSLHGTGKTGELFF. The CDR3 DNA sequence: TGCGCCAGCAGCTTGCACGGGACAGGAAAAACCGGGGAGCTGTTTTTT. This chain joins TRBV5-1 and TRBJ2-2; 8 nucleotides line up with TRBD1. Per germline, CDR1 SGHRS and CDR2 YFSETQ. The CDR3 runs 16 residues. Unmatched junction bases numbered 7, after V lost 1 base and J lost 5 bases. The whole variable domain, remainder taken from reference TRBV5-1 and TRBJ2-2, is KAGVTQTPRYLIKTRGQQVTLSCSPISGHRSVSWYQQTPGQGLQFLFEYFSETQRNKGNFPGRFSGRQFSNSRSEMNVSTLELGDSALYLCASSLHGTGKTGELFFGEGSRLTVL.

The chain couples TRBV9 to TRBJ2-7; no clear D gene. Germline-derived CDR1 and CDR2 are SGDLS and YYNGEE. The CDR3 length is 13 residues. V shed 2 bases and J shed 7 bases, with 13 bases lying between them. The DNA of the CDR3 is TGTGCCAGCAGCGTGAGACCTAATTCGGAGCAGTACTTC. Amino acids: CASSVRPNSEQYF.

This rearrangement joins TRBV7-6 to TRBJ2-7; possible D gene TRBD1, 6 bases. Germline V CDR1 and CDR2: SGHVS, FNYEAQ. V lost 4 bases and J 1 base, leaving 8 bases between the germline ends. There are 13 residues in the CDR3. The CDR3 region has the DNA TGTGCCAGCAGCTCTGGACAGTCCTACGAGCAGTACTTC. It yields the protein CASSSGQSYEQYF.

This clone was seen just once. This chain joins TRBV6-1 and TRBJ1-5; TRBD1 matches 7 bases. V lost 4 bases, J lost 9 bases, and 15 bases stayed unmatched. The germline gives CDR1 MNHNS, CDR2 SASEGT. The CDR3 extends over 16 amino acids. CDR3 coding DNA: TGTGCCAGCAGTGCGACCGGGACAGCCTCTTCACGGCCCCAGCATTTT. Translating gives CASSATGTASSRPQHF.

There are a few counts of this clone. V gene TRBV7-9 combines with J gene TRBJ2-3; TRBD2 aligns across 10 bases. Losses at the gene ends were 1 base for V and 0 bases for J; bases not matched to a gene: 1. The CDR3 totals 16 residues. Germline V gene sequence: CDR1 SEHNR, CDR2 FQNEAQ (reference sequence). CDR3 DNA: TGTGCCAGCAGCTTAGGGACTAGCGGCAGCACAGATACGCAGTATTTT. Translation: CASSLGTSGSTDTQYF.

The chain carries TRBV7-9 and TRBJ1-6; tentative D call: TRBD1 (5 bases). V gave up 5 bases and J gave up 7 bases, with 18 bases separating them. Looked up from germline, CDR1 is SEHNR and CDR2 is FQNEAQ (reference sequence). There are 16 residues in the CDR3. This CDR3 reads CASSLSFAGENSPLHF. CDR3 in DNA: TGTGCCAGCAGCCTCTCCTTTGCGGGGGAGAATTCACCCCTCCACTTT.

This chain joins TRBV19 and TRBJ1-2, with D unresolved. The CDR3 contains 12 residues. Trimming took off 6 bases at V and 0 bases at J, with 5 bases between the two ends. The germline gives CDR1 LNHDA, CDR2 SQIVND (reference sequence). CDR3 in amino acids: CASRSANYGYTF. DNA of the CDR3: TGTGCCAGTAGGAGCGCTAACTATGGCTACACCTTC.

The V call is TRBV2, the J call TRBJ1-1, with 7 bases matching TRBD1. CDR3 length: 13 amino acids. The ends lost 9 bases at V and 0 bases at J; junction bases unmatched: 4. Germline lookup yields CDR1 SNHLY and CDR2 FYNNEI. This chain's CDR3 is CASGTDLNTEAFF. The CDR3 DNA reads TGTGCCAGTGGGACAGACCTGAACACTGAAGCTTTCTTT.